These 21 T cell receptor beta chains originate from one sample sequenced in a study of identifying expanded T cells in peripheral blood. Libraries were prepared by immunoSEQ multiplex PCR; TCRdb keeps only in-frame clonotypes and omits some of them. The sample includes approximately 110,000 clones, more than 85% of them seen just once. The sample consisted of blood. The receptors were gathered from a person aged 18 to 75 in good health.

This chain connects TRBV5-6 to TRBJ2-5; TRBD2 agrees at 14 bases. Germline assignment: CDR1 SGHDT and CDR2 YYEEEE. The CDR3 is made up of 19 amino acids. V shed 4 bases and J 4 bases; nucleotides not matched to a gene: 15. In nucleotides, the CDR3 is TGTGCCAGCAGCGACATGGAGGGACTAGCGGGGGACTCCGTAGAGACCCAGTACTTC. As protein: CASSDMEGLAGDSVETQYF.

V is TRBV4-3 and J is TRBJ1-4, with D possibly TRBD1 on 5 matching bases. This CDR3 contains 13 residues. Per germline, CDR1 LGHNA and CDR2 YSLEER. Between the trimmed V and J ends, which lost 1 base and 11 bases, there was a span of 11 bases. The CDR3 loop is CASSQGGVGKLFF. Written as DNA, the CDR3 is TGCGCCAGCAGCCAAGGGGGGGTGGGGAAACTGTTTTTT.

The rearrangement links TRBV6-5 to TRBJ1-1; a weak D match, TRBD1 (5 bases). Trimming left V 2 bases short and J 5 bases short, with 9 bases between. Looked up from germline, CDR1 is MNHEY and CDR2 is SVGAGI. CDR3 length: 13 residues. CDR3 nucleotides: TGTGCCAGCAGTTACGGGGGAGATACTGAAGCTTTCTTT. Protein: CASSYGGDTEAFF.

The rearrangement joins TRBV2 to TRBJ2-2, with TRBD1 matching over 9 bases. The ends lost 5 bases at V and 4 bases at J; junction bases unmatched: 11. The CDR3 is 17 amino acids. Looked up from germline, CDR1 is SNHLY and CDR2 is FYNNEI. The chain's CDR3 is CASSIYGQGYGTGELFF. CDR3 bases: TGTGCCAGCAGTATATACGGACAGGGGTATGGCACCGGGGAGCTGTTTTTT.

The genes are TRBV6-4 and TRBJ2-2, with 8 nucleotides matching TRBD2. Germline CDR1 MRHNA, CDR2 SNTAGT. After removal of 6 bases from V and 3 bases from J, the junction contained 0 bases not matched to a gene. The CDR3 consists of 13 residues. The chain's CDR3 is CASSGGDTGELFF. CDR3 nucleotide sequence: TGTGCCAGCAGCGGGGGGGACACCGGGGAGCTGTTTTTT.

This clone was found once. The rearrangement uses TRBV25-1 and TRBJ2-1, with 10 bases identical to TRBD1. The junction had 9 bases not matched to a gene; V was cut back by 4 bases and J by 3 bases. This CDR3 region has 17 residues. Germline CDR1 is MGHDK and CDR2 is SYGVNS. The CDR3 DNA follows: TGTGCCAGCAGTGCAAGTCCGGGACAGGGGAACTACAATGAGCAGTTCTTC. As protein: CASSASPGQGNYNEQFF.

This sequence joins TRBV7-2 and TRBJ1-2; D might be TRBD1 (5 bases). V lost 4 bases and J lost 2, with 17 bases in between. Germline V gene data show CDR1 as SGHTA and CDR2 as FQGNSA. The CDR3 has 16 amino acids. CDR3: CASSSSEGSANYGYTF. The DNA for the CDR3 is TGTGCCAGCAGCTCCTCCGAGGGGTCAGCCAACTATGGCTACACCTTC. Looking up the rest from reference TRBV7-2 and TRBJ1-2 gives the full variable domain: GAGVSQSPSNKVTEKGKDVELRCDPISGHTALYWYRQSLGQGLEFLIYFQGNSAPDKSGLPSDRFSAERTGGSVSTLTIQRTQQEDSAVYLCASSSSEGSANYGYTFGSGTRLTVV.

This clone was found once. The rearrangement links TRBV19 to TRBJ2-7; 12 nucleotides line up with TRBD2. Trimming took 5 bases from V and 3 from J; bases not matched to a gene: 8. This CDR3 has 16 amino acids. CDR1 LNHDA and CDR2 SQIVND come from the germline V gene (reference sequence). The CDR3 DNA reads TGTGCCAGTAGTCCTTGGACTAGCGGGGCCTTCTACGAGCAGTACTTC. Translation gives CASSPWTSGAFYEQYF. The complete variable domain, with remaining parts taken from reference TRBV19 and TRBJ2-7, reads DGGITQSPKYLFRKEGQNVTLSCEQNLNHDAMYWYRQDPGQGLRLIYYSQIVNDFQKGDIAEGYSVSREKKESFPLTVTSAQKNPTAFYLCASSPWTSGAFYEQYFGPGTRLTVT.

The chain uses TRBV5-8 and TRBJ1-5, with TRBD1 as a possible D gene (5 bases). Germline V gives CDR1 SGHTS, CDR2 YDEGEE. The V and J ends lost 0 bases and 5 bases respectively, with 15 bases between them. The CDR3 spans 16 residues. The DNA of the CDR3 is TGTGCCAGCAGCTTGGAAGGGGATCCCGGTGATCAGCCCCAGCATTTT. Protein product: CASSLEGDPGDQPQHF.

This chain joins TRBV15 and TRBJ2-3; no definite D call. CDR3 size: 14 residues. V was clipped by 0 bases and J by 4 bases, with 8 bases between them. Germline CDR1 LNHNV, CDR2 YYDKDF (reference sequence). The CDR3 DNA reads TGTGCCACCAGCAGAGAAATCGGTTCAGATACGCAGTATTTT. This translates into CATSREIGSDTQYF. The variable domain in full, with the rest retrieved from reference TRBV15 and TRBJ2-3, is DAMVIQNPRYQVTQFGKPVTLSCSQTLNHNVMYWYQQKSSQAPKLLFHYYDKDFNNEADTPDNFQSRRPNTSFCFLDIRSPGLGDTAMYLCATSREIGSDTQYFGPGTRLTVL.

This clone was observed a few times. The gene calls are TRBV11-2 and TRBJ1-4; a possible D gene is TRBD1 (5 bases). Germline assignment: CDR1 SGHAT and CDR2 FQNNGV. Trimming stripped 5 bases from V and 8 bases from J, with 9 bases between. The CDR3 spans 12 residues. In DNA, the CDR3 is TGTGCCAGCAGCCTGGGGGGGGAAAAACTGTTTTTT. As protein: CASSLGGEKLFF.

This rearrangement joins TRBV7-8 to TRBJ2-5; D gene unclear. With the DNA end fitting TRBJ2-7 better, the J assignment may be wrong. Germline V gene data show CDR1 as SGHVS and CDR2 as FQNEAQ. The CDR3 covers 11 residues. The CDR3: CASSFSYEQYF. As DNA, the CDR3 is TGTGCCAGCAGCTTCTCCTACGAGCAGTACTTC.

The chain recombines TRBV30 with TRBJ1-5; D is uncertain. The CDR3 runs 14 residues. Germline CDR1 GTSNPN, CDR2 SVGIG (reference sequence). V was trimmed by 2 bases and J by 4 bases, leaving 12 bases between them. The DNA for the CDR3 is TGTGCCTGGAGTTTCGGGTATGTTAATCAGCCCCAGCATTTT. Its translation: CAWSFGYVNQPQHF.

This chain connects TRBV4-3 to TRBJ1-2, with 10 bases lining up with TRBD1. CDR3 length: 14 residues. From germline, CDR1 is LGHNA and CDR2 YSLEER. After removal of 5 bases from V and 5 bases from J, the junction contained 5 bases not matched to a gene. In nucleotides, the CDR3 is TGCGCCAGCAGCTGGGACAGGGGCGGGTATGGCTACACCTTC. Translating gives CASSWDRGGYGYTF.

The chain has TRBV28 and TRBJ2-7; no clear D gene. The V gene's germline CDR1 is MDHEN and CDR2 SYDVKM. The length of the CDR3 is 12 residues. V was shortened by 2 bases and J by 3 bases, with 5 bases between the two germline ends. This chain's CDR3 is CASSLRHYEQYF. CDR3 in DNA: TGTGCCAGCAGTTTACGGCACTACGAGCAGTACTTC.

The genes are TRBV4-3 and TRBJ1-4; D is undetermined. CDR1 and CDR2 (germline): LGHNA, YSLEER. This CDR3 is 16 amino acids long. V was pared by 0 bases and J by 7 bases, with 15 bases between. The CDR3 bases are TGCGCCAGCAGCCAAGATTGGGGTTCATTGCGTGAAAAACTGTTTTTT. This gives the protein CASSQDWGSLREKLFF.

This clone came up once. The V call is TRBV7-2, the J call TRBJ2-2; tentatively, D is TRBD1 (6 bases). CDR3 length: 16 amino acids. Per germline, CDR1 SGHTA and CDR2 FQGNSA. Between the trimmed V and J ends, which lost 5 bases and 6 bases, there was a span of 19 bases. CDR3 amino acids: CASSLSAVKGAGELFF. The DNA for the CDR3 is TGTGCCAGCAGCCTCTCTGCAGTCAAGGGGGCCGGGGAGCTGTTTTTT. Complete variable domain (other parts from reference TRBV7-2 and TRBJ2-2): GAGVSQSPSNKVTEKGKDVELRCDPISGHTALYWYRQSLGQGLEFLIYFQGNSAPDKSGLPSDRFSAERTGGSVSTLTIQRTQQEDSAVYLCASSLSAVKGAGELFFGEGSRLTVL.

In DNA form, the CDR3 reads TGTGCCAGCAGCACCAGGGACAACACTGAAGCTTTCTTT. This gives the protein CASSTRDNTEAFF. V and J are TRBV7-9 and TRBJ1-1; D possibly corresponds to TRBD1 (5 bases). This CDR3 comprises 13 residues. The germline gives CDR1 SEHNR, CDR2 FQNEAQ (reference sequence). V dropped 5 bases and J dropped 2 bases, with 9 bases sitting between them.

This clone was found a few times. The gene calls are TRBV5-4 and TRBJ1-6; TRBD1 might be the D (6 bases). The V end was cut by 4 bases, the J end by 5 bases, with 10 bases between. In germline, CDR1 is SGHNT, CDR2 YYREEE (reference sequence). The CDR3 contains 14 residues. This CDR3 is CASSLDRDNSPLHF. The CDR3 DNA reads TGTGCCAGCAGCCTGGACAGAGATAATTCACCCCTCCACTTT.

The CDR3 reads CASSLAPGAYEQYF. CDR3 sequence (DNA): TGTGCCAGCAGCTTAGCGCCGGGGGCCTACGAGCAGTACTTC. The chain recombines TRBV7-6 with TRBJ2-7; D is perhaps TRBD2 (6 bases). Trimming took off 0 bases at V and 2 bases at J, with 8 bases between the two ends. In germline, CDR1 is SGHVS, CDR2 FNYEAQ. This CDR3 comprises 14 residues.

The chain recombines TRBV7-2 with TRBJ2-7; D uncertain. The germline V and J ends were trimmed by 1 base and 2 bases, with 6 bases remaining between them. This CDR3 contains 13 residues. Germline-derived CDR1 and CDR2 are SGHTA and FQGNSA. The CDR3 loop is CASSLGSPYEQYF. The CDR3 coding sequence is TGTGCCAGCAGCTTAGGATCCCCCTACGAGCAGTACTTC. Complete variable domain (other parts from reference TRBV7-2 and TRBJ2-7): GAGVSQSPSNKVTEKGKDVELRCDPISGHTALYWYRQSLGQGLEFLIYFQGNSAPDKSGLPSDRFSAERTGGSVSTLTIQRTQQEDSAVYLCASSLGSPYEQYFGPGTRLTVT.